This T cell receptor (beta chain) is drawn from a study of tumor-infiltrating lymphocytes in oesophageal squamous cell carcinoma. The germline CDR1 and CDR2 sequences are SEHNR and FQNEAQ (reference sequence). CDR3 size: 14 residues. Deletions cut 0 bases from V and 8 bases from J, with 8 bases between. One entry per CDR3 protein results from TCRdb running MiXCR on the PCR reads. The table has about 17,000 distinct CDR3 sequences, roughly 50% seen once. This clonotype was detected ten times or more. Sequences were obtained from normal esophageal tissue next to the tumor. This TCR was sampled from a female donor with esophageal squamous cell carcinoma. V gene TRBV7-9 combines with J gene TRBJ1-6; D gene uncertain. CDR3 sequence reads: CASSLAGRDSPLHF. The CDR3 DNA follows: TGTGCCAGCAGCTTAGCAGGGAGAGATTCACCCCTCCACTTT.